This T cell receptor (beta chain) was profiled in a study of blood T cell repertoires in COVID-19. About the study: The cDNA or gDNA used as material had been derived from T cells, B-cell-depleted T cells, or PBMCs.

Generated by immunoSEQ multiplex PCR, the TCRdb table keeps only in-frame clones and is missing some. The table has around 250,000 clones, around 81% seen once; the top ten hold about 4.2%. This clone was seen a handful of times. V was cut by 5 bases and J by 4 bases, with 9 bases left in between. CDR1 ENHRY and CDR2 SYGVKD come from the germline V gene. The CDR3 has 13 residues. Sequences were obtained from peripheral blood. The origin of this receptor is a man aged 50-60 years with active or convalescent COVID-19. The J gene is TRBJ1-5, the V gene TRBV10-3; possibly TRBD1 for D (6 bases). CDR3 sequence: CAISRDNNQPQHF. CDR3 bases: TGTGCCATCAGTCGGGACAATAATCAGCCCCAGCATTTT.